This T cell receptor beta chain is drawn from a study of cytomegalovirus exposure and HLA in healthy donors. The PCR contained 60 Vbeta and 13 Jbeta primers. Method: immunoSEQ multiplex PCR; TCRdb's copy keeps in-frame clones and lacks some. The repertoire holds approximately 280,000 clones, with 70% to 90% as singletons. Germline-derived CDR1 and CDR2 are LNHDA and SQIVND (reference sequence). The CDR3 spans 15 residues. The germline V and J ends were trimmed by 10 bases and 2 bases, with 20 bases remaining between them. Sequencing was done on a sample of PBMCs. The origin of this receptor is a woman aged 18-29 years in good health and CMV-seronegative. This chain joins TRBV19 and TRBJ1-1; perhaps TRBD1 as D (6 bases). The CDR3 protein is CATRIRQGSNTEAFF. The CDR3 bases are TGTGCCACTAGGATACGGCAGGGGTCTAACACTGAAGCTTTCTTT.